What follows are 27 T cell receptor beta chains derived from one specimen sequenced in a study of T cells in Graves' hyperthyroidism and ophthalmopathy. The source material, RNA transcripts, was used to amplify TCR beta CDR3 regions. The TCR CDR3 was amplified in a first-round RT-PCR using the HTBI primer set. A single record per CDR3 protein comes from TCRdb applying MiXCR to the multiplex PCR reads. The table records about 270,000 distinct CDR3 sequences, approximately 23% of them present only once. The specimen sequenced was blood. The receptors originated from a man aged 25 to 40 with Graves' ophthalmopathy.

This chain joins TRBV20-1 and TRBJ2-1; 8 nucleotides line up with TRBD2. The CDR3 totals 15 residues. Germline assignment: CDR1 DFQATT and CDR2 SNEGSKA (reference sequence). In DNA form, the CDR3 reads TGCAGCGGGGGGGTCAGCGGGACCTCCTACAATGAGCAGTTCTTC. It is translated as CSGGVSGTSYNEQFF.

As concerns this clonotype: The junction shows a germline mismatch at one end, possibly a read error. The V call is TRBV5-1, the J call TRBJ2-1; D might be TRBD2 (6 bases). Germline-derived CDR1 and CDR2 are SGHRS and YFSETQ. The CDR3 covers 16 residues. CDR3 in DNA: TGCGCCAGCAGCCCCCAGGGAGGTAGCTCCTACAATGCGCAGTTCTTC. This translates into CASSPQGGSSYNAQFF. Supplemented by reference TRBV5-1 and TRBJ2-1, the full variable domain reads KAGVTQTPRYLIKTRGQQVTLSCSPISGHRSVSWYQQTPGQGLQFLFEYFSETQRNKGNFPGRFSGRQFSNSRSEMNVSTLELGDSALYLCASSPQGGSSYNAQFFGPGTRLTVL.

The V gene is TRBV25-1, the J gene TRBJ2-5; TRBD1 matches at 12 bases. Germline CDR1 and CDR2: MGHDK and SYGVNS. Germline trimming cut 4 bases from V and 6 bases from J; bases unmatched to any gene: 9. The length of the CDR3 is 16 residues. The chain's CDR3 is CASSGFGTGGEQTQYF. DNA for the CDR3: TGTGCCAGCAGTGGTTTTGGGACAGGGGGCGAGCAGACCCAGTACTTC.

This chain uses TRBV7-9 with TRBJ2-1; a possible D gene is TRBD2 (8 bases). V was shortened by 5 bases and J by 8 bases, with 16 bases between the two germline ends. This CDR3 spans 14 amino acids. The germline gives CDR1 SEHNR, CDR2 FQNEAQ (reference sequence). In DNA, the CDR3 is TGTGCCAGCAGCCGACTAGCGCAGGGGGATGAGCAGTTCTTC. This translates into CASSRLAQGDEQFF.

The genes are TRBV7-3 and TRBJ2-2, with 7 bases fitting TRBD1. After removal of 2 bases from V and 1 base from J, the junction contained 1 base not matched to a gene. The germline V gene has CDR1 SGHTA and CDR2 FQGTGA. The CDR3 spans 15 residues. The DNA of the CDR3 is TGTGCCAGCAGCTTAGGGACAGAGAACACCGGGGAGCTGTTTTTT. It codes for CASSLGTENTGELFF.

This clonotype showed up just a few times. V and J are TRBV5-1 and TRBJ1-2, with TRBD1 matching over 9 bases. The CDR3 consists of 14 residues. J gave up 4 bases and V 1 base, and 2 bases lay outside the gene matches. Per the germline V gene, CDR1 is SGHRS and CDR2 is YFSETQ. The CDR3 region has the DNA TGCGCCAGCAGCTTGACGACAGGGGGCTATGGCTACACCTTC. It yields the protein CASSLTTGGYGYTF.

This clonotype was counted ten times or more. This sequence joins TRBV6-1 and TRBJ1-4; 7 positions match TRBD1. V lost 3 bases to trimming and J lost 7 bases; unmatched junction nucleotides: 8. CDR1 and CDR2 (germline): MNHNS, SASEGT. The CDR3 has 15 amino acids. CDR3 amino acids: CASSDAGGGGEKLFF. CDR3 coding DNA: TGTGCCAGCAGTGACGCAGGGGGAGGAGGTGAAAAACTGTTTTTT.

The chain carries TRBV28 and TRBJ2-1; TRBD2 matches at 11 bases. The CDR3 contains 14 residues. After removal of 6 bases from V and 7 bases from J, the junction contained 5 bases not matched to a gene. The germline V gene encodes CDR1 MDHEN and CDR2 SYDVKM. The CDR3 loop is CASRPGLAVNEQFF. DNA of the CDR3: TGTGCCAGCAGACCGGGACTAGCGGTGAATGAGCAGTTCTTC.

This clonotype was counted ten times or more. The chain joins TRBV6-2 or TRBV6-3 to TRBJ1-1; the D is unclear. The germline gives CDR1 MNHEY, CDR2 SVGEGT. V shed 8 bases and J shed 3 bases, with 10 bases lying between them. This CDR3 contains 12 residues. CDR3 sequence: CASLAPDTEAFF. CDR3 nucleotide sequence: TGTGCCAGCCTCGCCCCAGACACTGAAGCTTTCTTT.

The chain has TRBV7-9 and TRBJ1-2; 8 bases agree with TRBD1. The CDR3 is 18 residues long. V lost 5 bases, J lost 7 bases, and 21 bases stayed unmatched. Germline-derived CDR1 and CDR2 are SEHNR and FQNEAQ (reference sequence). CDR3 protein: CASSLYGQGAQKFGGYTF. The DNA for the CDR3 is TGTGCCAGCAGCCTTTATGGCCAGGGGGCGCAGAAATTCGGTGGCTACACCTTC. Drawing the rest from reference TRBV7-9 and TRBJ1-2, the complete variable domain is DTGVSQNPRHKITKRGQNVTFRCDPISEHNRLYWYRQTLGQGPEFLTYFQNEAQLEKSRLLSDRFSAERPKGSFSTLEIQRTEQGDSAMYLCASSLYGQGAQKFGGYTFGSGTRLTVV.

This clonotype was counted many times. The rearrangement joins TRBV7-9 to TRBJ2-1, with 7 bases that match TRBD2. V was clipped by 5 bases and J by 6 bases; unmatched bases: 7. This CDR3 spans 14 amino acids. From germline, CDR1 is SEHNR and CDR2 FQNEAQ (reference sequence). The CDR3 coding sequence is TGTGCCAGCAGCCGGGAGGTTAGCGGCAATGAGCAGTTCTTC. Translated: CASSREVSGNEQFF.

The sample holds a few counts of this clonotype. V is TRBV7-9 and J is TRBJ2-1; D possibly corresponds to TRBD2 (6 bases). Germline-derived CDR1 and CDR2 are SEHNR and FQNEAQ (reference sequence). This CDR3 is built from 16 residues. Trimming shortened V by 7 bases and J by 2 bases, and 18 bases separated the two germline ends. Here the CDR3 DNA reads TGTGCCAGCAACTCTGGCGGCGGGAACCCCTACAATGAGCAGTTCTTC. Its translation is CASNSGGGNPYNEQFF.

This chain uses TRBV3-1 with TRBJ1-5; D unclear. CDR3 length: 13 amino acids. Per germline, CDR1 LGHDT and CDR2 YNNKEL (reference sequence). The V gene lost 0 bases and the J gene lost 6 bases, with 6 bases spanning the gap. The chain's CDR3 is CASSQDRGQPQHF. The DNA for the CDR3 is TGTGCCAGCAGCCAAGATCGGGGTCAGCCCCAGCATTTT.

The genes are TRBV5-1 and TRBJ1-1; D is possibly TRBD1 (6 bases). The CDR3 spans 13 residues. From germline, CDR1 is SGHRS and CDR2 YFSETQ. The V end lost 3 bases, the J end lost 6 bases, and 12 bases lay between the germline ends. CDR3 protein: CASSWGDTPEAFF. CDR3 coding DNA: TGCGCCAGCAGCTGGGGGGACACCCCTGAAGCTTTCTTT. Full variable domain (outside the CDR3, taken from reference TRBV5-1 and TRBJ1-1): KAGVTQTPRYLIKTRGQQVTLSCSPISGHRSVSWYQQTPGQGLQFLFEYFSETQRNKGNFPGRFSGRQFSNSRSEMNVSTLELGDSALYLCASSWGDTPEAFFGQGTRLTVV.

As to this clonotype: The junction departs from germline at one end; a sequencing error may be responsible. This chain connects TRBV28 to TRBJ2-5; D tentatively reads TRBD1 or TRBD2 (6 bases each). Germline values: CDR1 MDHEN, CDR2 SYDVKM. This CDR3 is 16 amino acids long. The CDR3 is CASSFLGGGFQETQYF. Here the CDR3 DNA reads TGTGCCAGCAGTTTTTTAGGGGGAGGATTCCAAGAGACCCAATACTTC.

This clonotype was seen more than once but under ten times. CDR3 amino acids: CASKLSSGTYNEQFF. DNA for the CDR3: TGTGCCAGCAAGTTATCTAGCGGGACCTACAATGAGCAGTTCTTC. J is TRBJ2-1 and V is TRBV7-8, with 9 nucleotides matching TRBD2. Unmatched junction bases numbered 6, after V lost 7 bases and J lost 2 bases. CDR3 length equals 15 residues. The germline CDR1 and CDR2 sequences are SGHVS and FQNEAQ. The variable domain in full, completed from reference TRBV7-8 and TRBJ2-1, reads GAGVSQSPRYKVAKRGQDVALRCDPISGHVSLFWYQQALGQGPEFLTYFQNEAQLDKSGLPSDRFFAERPEGSVSTLKIQRTQQEDSAVYLCASKLSSGTYNEQFFGPGTRLTVL.

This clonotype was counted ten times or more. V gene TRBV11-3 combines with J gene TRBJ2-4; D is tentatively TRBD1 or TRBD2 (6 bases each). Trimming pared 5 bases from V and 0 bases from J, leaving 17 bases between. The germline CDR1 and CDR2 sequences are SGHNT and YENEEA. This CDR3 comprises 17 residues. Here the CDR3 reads CASSPKGGLLAKNIQYF. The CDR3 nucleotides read TGTGCCAGCAGCCCAAAGGGGGGACTCCTAGCCAAAAACATTCAGTACTTC.

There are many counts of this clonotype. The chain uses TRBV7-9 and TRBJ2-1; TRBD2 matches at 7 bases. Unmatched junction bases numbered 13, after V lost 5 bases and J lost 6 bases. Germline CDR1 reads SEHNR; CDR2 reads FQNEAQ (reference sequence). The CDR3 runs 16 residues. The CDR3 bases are TGTGCCAGCAGCATCTCAGGCCTAGCGGCACGCAATGAGCAGTTCTTC. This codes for CASSISGLAARNEQFF.

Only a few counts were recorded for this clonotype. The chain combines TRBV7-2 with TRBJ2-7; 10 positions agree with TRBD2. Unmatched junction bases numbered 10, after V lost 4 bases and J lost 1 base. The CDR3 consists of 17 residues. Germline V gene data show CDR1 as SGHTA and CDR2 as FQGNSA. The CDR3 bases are TGTGCCAGCAGCTCCCGGTCTAGCGGGAGAGTGTCCTACGAGCAGTACTTC. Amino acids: CASSSRSSGRVSYEQYF.

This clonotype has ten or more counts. The CDR3 region has the DNA TGTGCCAGCAGGTTAGCGGGGAGCTCCTACAATGAGCAGTTCTTC. Its translation: CASRLAGSSYNEQFF. This sequence joins TRBV3-1 and TRBJ2-1; 8 nucleotides agree with TRBD2. The CDR3 loop spans 15 amino acids. With 6 bases clipped from V and 0 bases from J, the junction kept 4 bases outside the gene matches. Germline-derived CDR1 and CDR2 are LGHDT and YNNKEL (reference sequence).

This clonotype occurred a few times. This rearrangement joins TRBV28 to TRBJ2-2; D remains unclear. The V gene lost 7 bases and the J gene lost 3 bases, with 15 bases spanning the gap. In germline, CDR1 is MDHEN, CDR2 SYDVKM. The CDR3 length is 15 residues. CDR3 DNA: TGTGCCAGCATCTCGGGCCTCCGTTACACCGGGGAGCTGTTTTTT. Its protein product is CASISGLRYTGELFF.

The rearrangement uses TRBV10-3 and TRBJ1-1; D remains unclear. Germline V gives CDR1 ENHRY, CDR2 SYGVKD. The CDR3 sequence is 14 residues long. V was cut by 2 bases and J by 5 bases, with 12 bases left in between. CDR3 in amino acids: CAISEGGVRTEAFF. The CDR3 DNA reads TGTGCCATCAGTGAGGGTGGGGTTCGTACTGAAGCTTTCTTT.

The CDR3, as DNA: TGTGCCACCAGTGATTTTTTCGGGACAGGGCGAATAGAGACCCAGTACTTC. It is translated as CATSDFFGTGRIETQYF. The rearrangement links TRBV24-1 to TRBJ2-5; the match to TRBD1 covers 9 bases. This CDR3 spans 17 amino acids. V shed 1 base, J shed 4 bases, and the junction held 9 bases outside the gene matches. The V gene's germline CDR1 is KGHDR and CDR2 SFDVKD.

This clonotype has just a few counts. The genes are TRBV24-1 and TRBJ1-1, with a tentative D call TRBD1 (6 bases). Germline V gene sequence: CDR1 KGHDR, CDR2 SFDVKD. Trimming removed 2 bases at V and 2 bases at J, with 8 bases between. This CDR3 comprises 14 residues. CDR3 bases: TGTGCCACCAGTGATTCGGACAGTAACACTGAAGCTTTCTTT. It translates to CATSDSDSNTEAFF.

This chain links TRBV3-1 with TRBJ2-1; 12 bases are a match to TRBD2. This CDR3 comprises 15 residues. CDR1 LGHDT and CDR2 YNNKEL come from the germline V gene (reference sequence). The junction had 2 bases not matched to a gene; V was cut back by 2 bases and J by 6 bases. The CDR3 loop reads CASSQTTSGSNEQFF. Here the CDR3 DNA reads TGTGCCAGCAGCCAAACGACTAGCGGGAGCAATGAGCAGTTCTTC.

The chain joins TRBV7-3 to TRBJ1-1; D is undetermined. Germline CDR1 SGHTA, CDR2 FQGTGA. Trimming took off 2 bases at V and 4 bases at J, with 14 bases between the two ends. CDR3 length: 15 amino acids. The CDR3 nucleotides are TGTGCCAGCAGCTTAGGGCCGTGGACGAGCACTGAAGCTTTCTTT. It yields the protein CASSLGPWTSTEAFF.

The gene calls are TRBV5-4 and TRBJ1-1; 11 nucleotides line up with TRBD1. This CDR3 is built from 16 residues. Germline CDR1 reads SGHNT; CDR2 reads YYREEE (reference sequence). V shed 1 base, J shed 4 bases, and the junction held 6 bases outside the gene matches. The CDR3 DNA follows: TGTGCCAGCAGCTTGAGAGGACAGGGGGCTACCACTGAAGCTTTCTTT. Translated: CASSLRGQGATTEAFF.